The 8 T cell receptor beta chains reported below all come from one sample, sequenced in a study of T cells in tuberculosis. Some clones are missing from TCRdb's copy, which holds only in-frame ones; the method was immunoSEQ multiplex PCR. The sample shows about 88,000 clones, approximately 90% of them seen only once. Sorting used thawed, overnight-rested PBMC stained with anti-CD3, a viability dye and GMM-loaded CD1B tetramer. The CD1B tetramers carried C32 glucose monomycolate purified from Rhodococcus equi. The sample consisted of CD1b-GMM tetramer-negative cells sorted from PBMCs. These receptors were collected from an adult woman with latent tuberculosis.

This rearrangement joins TRBV5-8 to TRBJ1-5; TRBD1 aligns across 7 bases. The V gene's germline CDR1 is SGHTS and CDR2 YDEGEE. The CDR3 runs 15 residues. J gave up 2 bases and V 7 bases, and 9 bases lay outside the gene matches. The chain's CDR3 is CASGQALGGNQPQHF. The CDR3 DNA follows: TGTGCCAGCGGACAGGCGCTGGGGGGCAATCAGCCCCAGCATTTT.

This clone was counted a few times. The chain uses TRBV7-2 and TRBJ2-7; D uncertain. Germline CDR1 reads SGHTA; CDR2 reads FQGNSA. This CDR3 region has 13 residues. V shed 1 base and J shed 3 bases, with 7 bases lying between them. The CDR3 protein is CASSLGAGYEQYF. Written as DNA, the CDR3 is TGTGCCAGCAGCTTAGGCGCCGGCTACGAGCAGTACTTC.

The rearrangement links TRBV30 to TRBJ1-2; no clear D. CDR1 and CDR2 (germline): GTSNPN, SVGIG (reference sequence). The CDR3 is 13 amino acids. The ends were cut back, 5 bases at V and 4 bases at J, with 14 bases in the middle. Here the CDR3 reads CAWVARAPYGYTF. CDR3 DNA sequence: TGTGCCTGGGTTGCGAGGGCACCCTATGGCTACACCTTC.

The rearrangement links TRBV4-2 to TRBJ1-2, with 8 positions matching TRBD1. The CDR3 sequence is 15 residues long. V was clipped by 0 bases and J by 4 bases; unmatched bases: 4. Germline assignment: CDR1 LGHNA and CDR2 YNFKEQ. In DNA, the CDR3 is TGTGCCAGCAGCCAAGATCTTGGGACAGGCTATGGCTACACCTTC. Its protein is CASSQDLGTGYGYTF.

This chain's CDR3 is CASSLEGLAGNNEQFF. The CDR3 DNA sequence: TGTGCCAGCAGCTTAGAGGGACTAGCGGGGAATAATGAGCAGTTCTTC. This chain joins TRBV11-2 and TRBJ2-1, with 13 bases matching TRBD2. The CDR3 length is 16 residues. Germline assignment: CDR1 SGHAT and CDR2 FQNNGV. V shed 0 bases and J 7 bases; nucleotides not matched to a gene: 3.

In this sample, this clone turned up once. The rearrangement uses TRBV6-1 and TRBJ1-5; possible D gene TRBD1, 6 bases. CDR1 and CDR2 from the germline V gene are MNHNS and SASEGT. The CDR3 contains 16 residues. V was clipped by 0 bases and J by 4 bases, with 13 bases between them. CDR3 bases: TGTGCCAGCAGTGAAGCGTTGTGGGACAAAAATCAGCCCCAGCATTTT. Its translation is CASSEALWDKNQPQHF.

This sequence joins TRBV29-1 and TRBJ1-3; D is unclear. Trimming removed 6 bases at V and 0 bases at J, with 6 bases between. The CDR3 runs 12 residues. Germline CDR1 reads SQVTM; CDR2 reads ANQGSEA. The CDR3 region is CSVQISGNTIYF. In DNA, the CDR3 is TGCAGCGTCCAGATCTCTGGAAACACCATATATTTT. Full variable domain (rest looked up from reference TRBV29-1 and TRBJ1-3): SAVISQKPSRDICQRGTSLTIQCQVDSQVTMMFWYRQQPGQSLTLIATANQGSEATYESGFVIDKFPISRPNLTFSTLTVSNMSPEDSSIYLCSVQISGNTIYFGEGSWLTVV.

The chain links TRBV4-1 to TRBJ1-2, with 8 bases identical to TRBD1. This CDR3 spans 16 amino acids. The V gene's germline CDR1 is MGHRA and CDR2 YSYEKL. The junction had 9 bases not matched to a gene; V was cut back by 1 base and J by 5 bases. This CDR3 is CASSQAGQGLPYGYTF. The CDR3 DNA reads as TGCGCCAGCAGCCAAGCTGGACAGGGTCTGCCTTATGGCTACACCTTC.